These T cell receptor beta chains were read from a single sample in a study of cytomegalovirus exposure and HLA in healthy donors. Profiled with immunoSEQ multiplex PCR; TCRdb holds only in-frame clones, not every one. Found here are 150,000 to 200,000 clones, 75% of them singletons; the top ten hold roughly 5%. Sequencing was carried out using PBMCs. The receptors shown here come from a male donor in good health and CMV-seronegative. The CDR3 runs from the conserved cysteine through the conserved F or W. Each record gives: J gene, clone size, V gene, D gene, CDR3 DNA, CDR3 protein. A D gene is named only where the DNA matches it firmly. Size is stated for part of the rows, as once, few or many counts, or as a class when the clone is expanded.

j_gene: TRBJ2-5; abundance: -; v_gene: TRBV7-3; d_gene: TRBD1; CDR3nt: TGTGCCAGCAGCCGTTGGGGACCCGGGACAGGGTACCAAGAGACCCAGTACTTC; CDR3aa: CASSRWGPGTGYQETQYF
j_gene: TRBJ2-7; abundance: -; v_gene: TRBV2; d_gene: -; CDR3nt: TGTGCCAGCACCCCTGGAGGACAGAGCTACGAGCAGTACTTC; CDR3aa: CASTPGGQSYEQYF
j_gene: TRBJ2-2; abundance: -; v_gene: TRBV5-1; d_gene: -; CDR3nt: TGCGCCAGCAGCTTGGCCTTAACCTTGACAACCGGGGAGCTGTTTTTT; CDR3aa: CASSLALTLTTGELFF
j_gene: TRBJ2-1; abundance: -; v_gene: TRBV13; d_gene: TRBD2; CDR3nt: TGTGCCAGCAGCCGACGGGAGGGCGATGAGCAGTTCTTC; CDR3aa: CASSRREGDEQFF
j_gene: TRBJ2-7; abundance: -; v_gene: TRBV18; d_gene: -; CDR3nt: TGTGCCAGCTCACCACCGGTAGCAAGGCACGAGCAGTACTTC; CDR3aa: CASSPPVARHEQYF
j_gene: TRBJ2-1; abundance: -; v_gene: TRBV19; d_gene: -; CDR3nt: TGTGCCAGTAGTATGTCGGGGAGCTACAATGAGCAGTTCTTC; CDR3aa: CASSMSGSYNEQFF
j_gene: TRBJ2-3; abundance: few; v_gene: TRBV5-4; d_gene: -; CDR3nt: TGTGCCAGCAGCTTCCGGGACTCAGAAGATACGCAGTATTTT; CDR3aa: CASSFRDSEDTQYF
j_gene: TRBJ2-7; abundance: few; v_gene: TRBV2; d_gene: -; CDR3nt: TGTGCCAGCAGAAAGGAACAGGGCCCCTCCTACGAGCAGTACTTC; CDR3aa: CASRKEQGPSYEQYF
j_gene: TRBJ1-5; abundance: -; v_gene: TRBV4-2; d_gene: -; CDR3nt: TGTGCCAGCAGCTCCAAGCGGGGCGGCAATCAGCCCCAGCATTTT; CDR3aa: CASSSKRGGNQPQHF
j_gene: TRBJ2-3; abundance: -; v_gene: TRBV4-1; d_gene: TRBD2; CDR3nt: TGCGCCAGCAGCCAATTTAGCGGGAGCACAGATACGCAGTATTTT; CDR3aa: CASSQFSGSTDTQYF
j_gene: TRBJ1-5; abundance: -; v_gene: TRBV13; d_gene: -; CDR3nt: TGTGCCAGCAGCTTAGTGCCCGGTCAGCCCCAGCATTTT; CDR3aa: CASSLVPGQPQHF
j_gene: TRBJ2-6; abundance: medium-sized; v_gene: TRBV4-3; d_gene: -; CDR3nt: TGCGCCAGCAGCCAAGATCACAGCTCTGGGGCCAACGTCCTGACTTTC; CDR3aa: CASSQDHSSGANVLTF
j_gene: TRBJ1-1; abundance: few; v_gene: TRBV6-1; d_gene: -; CDR3nt: TGTGCCAGCTCAAACACCCGGGGCACTGAAGCTTTCTTT; CDR3aa: CASSNTRGTEAFF
j_gene: TRBJ1-5; abundance: -; v_gene: TRBV18; d_gene: TRBD1; CDR3nt: TGTGCCAGCTCACCAAACAGGGGGCTCGGGGAGCCCCAGCATTTT; CDR3aa: CASSPNRGLGEPQHF
j_gene: TRBJ1-3; abundance: -; v_gene: TRBV5-6; d_gene: TRBD1; CDR3nt: TGTGCCAGCAGCTTAGACAGGGCTGGAAACACCATATATTTT; CDR3aa: CASSLDRAGNTIYF
j_gene: TRBJ1-4; abundance: -; v_gene: TRBV5-6; d_gene: -; CDR3nt: TGTGCCAGCAGCTCGGGACAAAAAAGTGAAAAACTGTTTTTT; CDR3aa: CASSSGQKSEKLFF
j_gene: TRBJ2-1; abundance: few; v_gene: TRBV5-8; d_gene: TRBD2; CDR3nt: TGTGCCAGCAGCTGGAGCGGGAGCTCCTACAATGAGCAGTTCTTC; CDR3aa: CASSWSGSSYNEQFF
j_gene: TRBJ2-7; abundance: -; v_gene: TRBV4-1; d_gene: -; CDR3nt: TGCGCCAGCAGCCAGGCACACGAGAACAGAGCCTACGAGCAGTACTTC; CDR3aa: CASSQAHENRAYEQYF
j_gene: TRBJ1-1; abundance: few; v_gene: TRBV5-4; d_gene: TRBD1; CDR3nt: TGTGCCAGCAGCTTGGGGGGACAGGTGAACACTGAAGCTTTCTTT; CDR3aa: CASSLGGQVNTEAFF
j_gene: TRBJ2-7; abundance: -; v_gene: TRBV9; d_gene: -; CDR3nt: TGTGCCAGCAGCCCCCTGGGCAGGGGCTCCTACGAGCAGTACTTC; CDR3aa: CASSPLGRGSYEQYF
j_gene: TRBJ2-1; abundance: -; v_gene: TRBV20-1; d_gene: TRBD2; CDR3nt: TGCAGTGCGTTGGGGGGGAATGAGCAGTTCTTC; CDR3aa: CSALGGNEQFF
j_gene: TRBJ1-4; abundance: -; v_gene: TRBV6-5; d_gene: TRBD1; CDR3nt: TGTGCCAGCACCCCTGACAGGGGGAAAAGGGAAAAACTGTTTTTT; CDR3aa: CASTPDRGKREKLFF
j_gene: TRBJ2-7; abundance: -; v_gene: TRBV28; d_gene: -; CDR3nt: TGTGCCAGCAGTTTAGGACACTCCGAGCAGTACTTC; CDR3aa: CASSLGHSEQYF
j_gene: TRBJ2-7; abundance: once; v_gene: TRBV10-3; d_gene: TRBD1; CDR3nt: TGTGCCATGGCGGGACAGGACTCCTACGAGCAGTACTTC; CDR3aa: CAMAGQDSYEQYF
j_gene: TRBJ1-3; abundance: once; v_gene: TRBV7-2; d_gene: -; CDR3nt: TGTGCCAGCAGCTTACCCGGGGGGCTGGTCTCTGGAAACACCATATATTTT; CDR3aa: CASSLPGGLVSGNTIYF
j_gene: TRBJ2-3; abundance: -; v_gene: TRBV18; d_gene: TRBD2; CDR3nt: TGTGCCAGCTCACCAGGACTAGCGGATTCCGGAGATACGCAGTATTTT; CDR3aa: CASSPGLADSGDTQYF
j_gene: TRBJ2-5; abundance: -; v_gene: TRBV7-2; d_gene: -; CDR3nt: TGCGCCAGCAGCCTGACACACCAAGAGACCCAGTACTTC; CDR3aa: CASSLTHQETQYF
j_gene: TRBJ2-3; abundance: -; v_gene: TRBV5-1; d_gene: TRBD1; CDR3nt: TGCGCCAGCAGCGTAGCGGTGACAGGGGATATCACAGATACGCAGTATTTT; CDR3aa: CASSVAVTGDITDTQYF
j_gene: TRBJ2-7; abundance: -; v_gene: TRBV6-5; d_gene: -; CDR3nt: TGTGCCAGCAGTTTTTATCCCGTTGTATACGAGCAGTACTTC; CDR3aa: CASSFYPVVYEQYF
j_gene: TRBJ1-1; abundance: few; v_gene: TRBV11-1; d_gene: -; CDR3nt: TGTGCCAGCAGCTTAGCAGGAGACGGTCCGGCTTTCTTT; CDR3aa: CASSLAGDGPAFF
j_gene: TRBJ1-4; abundance: once; v_gene: TRBV28; d_gene: -; CDR3nt: TGTGCCAGCGGCGGTGGACCTAGCGAAAAACTGTTTTTT; CDR3aa: CASGGGPSEKLFF
j_gene: TRBJ2-1; abundance: -; v_gene: TRBV16; d_gene: -; CDR3nt: TGTGCCAGCAGCCAAGAGGTGAGCTCCTACAATGAGCAGTTCTTC; CDR3aa: CASSQEVSSYNEQFF
j_gene: TRBJ1-4; abundance: -; v_gene: TRBV5-1; d_gene: TRBD1; CDR3nt: TGCGCCAGCAGCTTGGGACAGGGAGCTGAAAAACTGTTTTTT; CDR3aa: CASSLGQGAEKLFF
j_gene: TRBJ2-1; abundance: -; v_gene: TRBV6-4; d_gene: -; CDR3nt: TGTGCCAGCAGTGACTCCTCCGGCTCCTACAATGAGCAGTTCTTC; CDR3aa: CASSDSSGSYNEQFF
j_gene: TRBJ1-1; abundance: -; v_gene: TRBV27; d_gene: TRBD1; CDR3nt: TGTGCCAGCAGTCCCGGGGGACAGGGGGCTGGAACTGAAGCTTTCTTT; CDR3aa: CASSPGGQGAGTEAFF